The 31 T cell receptor beta chains below were found in one sample sequenced in a study of blood T cell repertoires in COVID-19. Clones were read by immunoSEQ multiplex PCR, and TCRdb kept only the in-frame ones, dropping some. The sample holds more than 200,000 clones, approximately 80% seen once. Sequences were obtained from peripheral blood. The receptors were sampled from a woman in her 40s with active or convalescent COVID-19.

The chain uses TRBV19 and TRBJ1-4; 9 bases agree with TRBD1. CDR1 and CDR2 from the germline V gene are LNHDA and SQIVND (reference sequence). There are 19 residues in the CDR3. V lost 5 bases, J lost 0 bases, and 13 bases stayed unmatched. The DNA for the CDR3 is TGTGCCAGTAGTCCAGAACCGGGACAGGGAACTCCAACTAATGAAAAACTGTTTTTT. Encoded protein: CASSPEPGQGTPTNEKLFF.

This clone was detected a few times. V and J are TRBV11-2 and TRBJ1-4, with TRBD1 as a possible D gene (5 bases). CDR1 is SGHAT, CDR2 FQNNGV, per germline. The V gene lost 4 bases and the J gene lost 3 bases, with 12 bases spanning the gap. The CDR3 is 15 amino acids. This chain's CDR3 is CASSYRGEPNEKLFF. The CDR3 nucleotides read TGTGCCAGCAGCTATCGGGGGGAACCTAATGAAAAACTGTTTTTT. Drawing the rest from reference TRBV11-2 and TRBJ1-4, the complete variable domain is EAGVAQSPRYKIIEKRQSVAFWCNPISGHATLYWYQQILGQGPKLLIQFQNNGVVDDSQLPKDRFSAERLKGVDSTLKIQPAKLEDSAVYLCASSYRGEPNEKLFFGSGTQLSVL.

The chain employs TRBV12-5 and TRBJ1-1; D is undetermined. Deletions cut 0 bases from V and 1 base from J, with 6 bases between. The CDR3 extends over 14 amino acids. Germline V lookup: CDR1 LGHNT, CDR2 FRNRAP. CDR3 region: CASGLVPGNTEAFF. CDR3 sequence (DNA): TGTGCTAGTGGTTTGGTACCAGGGAACACTGAAGCTTTCTTT. Combining the CDR3 with reference TRBV12-5 and TRBJ1-1 gives the whole variable domain DARVTQTPRHKVTEMGQEVTMRCQPILGHNTVFWYRQTMMQGLELLAYFRNRAPLDDSGMPKDRFSAEMPDATLATLKIQPSEPRDSAVYFCASGLVPGNTEAFFGQGTRLTVV.

The chain carries TRBV7-9 and TRBJ2-1; 7 bases match TRBD2. CDR1 SEHNR and CDR2 FQNEAQ come from the germline V gene (reference sequence). This CDR3 comprises 14 residues. V gave up 5 bases and J gave up 6 bases; unmatched junction bases: 7. The CDR3 loop is CASSHREEANEQFF. In nucleotides, the CDR3 is TGTGCCAGCAGCCATCGGGAGGAGGCCAATGAGCAGTTCTTC.

The count of this clone is one. This CDR3 is CASSQQQGEDEKLFF. The CDR3 DNA sequence: TGCGCCAGCAGCCAGCAGCAGGGTGAGGATGAAAAACTGTTTTTT. The chain combines TRBV4-1 with TRBJ1-4; TRBD1 is a possible D gene (5 bases). The CDR3 is 15 amino acids. From germline, CDR1 is MGHRA and CDR2 YSYEKL. Trimming took off 3 bases at V and 6 bases at J, with 14 bases between the two ends.

The chain links TRBV10-2 to TRBJ2-2; TRBD1 agrees at 7 bases. The CDR3 contains 16 residues. The V and J ends lost 8 bases and 0 bases, in that order; junction bases with no gene match: 9. CDR1 and CDR2 (germline): WSHSY, SAAADI. This CDR3 reads CASLDREVSNTGELFF. The CDR3 region has the DNA TGCGCCAGCCTTGACAGGGAAGTTTCGAACACCGGGGAGCTGTTTTTT.

The table lists this clone with a count of one. The J gene is TRBJ1-1, the V gene TRBV28; a possible D gene is TRBD1 (5 bases). Germline V lookup: CDR1 MDHEN, CDR2 SYDVKM. This CDR3 region has 15 residues. The V end was cut by 4 bases, the J end by 1 base, with 13 bases between. The CDR3 nucleotides read TGTGCCAGCAGTTCCTGGGGGGGTTGGAACACTGAAGCTTTCTTT. Its protein is CASSSWGGWNTEAFF.

The gene calls are TRBV7-2 and TRBJ2-5; D might be TRBD2 (6 bases). The V and J ends lost 5 bases and 0 bases respectively, with 10 bases between them. Germline V gene data show CDR1 as SGHTA and CDR2 as FQGNSA. CDR3 length equals 14 residues. CDR3 in amino acids: CASSQGDYQETQYF. The DNA for the CDR3 is TGTGCCAGCAGCCAAGGGGACTACCAAGAGACCCAGTACTTC.

A word on this clone: Within the sample, other DNA sequences also encode this same CDR3. The rearrangement uses TRBV2 and TRBJ1-1, with 9 bases matching TRBD1. CDR1 SNHLY and CDR2 FYNNEI come from the germline V gene. The trim removed 6 bases at V and 1 base at J, leaving 0 bases unmatched. This CDR3 contains 13 residues. The CDR3 is CASRTGGNTEAFF. CDR3 bases: TGTGCCAGCAGGACAGGGGGGAACACTGAAGCTTTCTTT.

The V call is TRBV6-5, the J call TRBJ1-3; 7 positions match TRBD1. V gave up 5 bases and J gave up 9 bases; unmatched junction bases: 4. CDR3 length equals 12 residues. Germline V CDR1 and CDR2: MNHEY, SVGAGI. In nucleotides, the CDR3 is TGTGCCAGCAGTCTTCCAGGGGGCACCATATATTTT. Translation gives CASSLPGGTIYF.

This clone has more than one count but fewer than ten. This sequence joins TRBV13 and TRBJ1-2, with 9 bases identical to TRBD1. V lost 5 bases to trimming and J lost 3 bases; unmatched junction nucleotides: 4. The CDR3 is 14 amino acids. Germline V lookup: CDR1 PRHDT, CDR2 FYEKMQ (reference sequence). In nucleotides, the CDR3 is TGTGCCAGCAGCATGCGGGACAGGGACTATGGCTACACCTTC. It translates to CASSMRDRDYGYTF.

This chain uses TRBV29-1 with TRBJ2-7; weak D call: TRBD2 (5 bases). CDR3 length: 14 residues. Trimming took 5 bases from V and 4 from J, leaving 18 bases between them. Germline V gives CDR1 SQVTM, CDR2 ANQGSEA. The CDR3 DNA sequence: TGCAGCGTTAGTGAATCCGGAGGAAGGTACGAGCAGTACTTC. This translates into CSVSESGGRYEQYF.

The rearrangement joins TRBV7-2 to TRBJ2-5, with D perhaps matching TRBD1 (5 bases). Germline V CDR1 and CDR2: SGHTA, FQGNSA. CDR3 size: 14 residues. The V end lost 5 bases, the J end lost 1 base, and 11 bases lay between the germline ends. In nucleotides, the CDR3 is TGTGCCAGCAGCCAAGGACAAATCCAAGAGACCCAGTACTTC. Translating gives CASSQGQIQETQYF. Together with reference TRBV7-2 and TRBJ2-5, the CDR3 gives the full variable domain: GAGVSQSPSNKVTEKGKDVELRCDPISGHTALYWYRQSLGQGLEFLIYFQGNSAPDKSGLPSDRFSAERTGGSVSTLTIQRTQQEDSAVYLCASSQGQIQETQYFGPGTRLLVL.

This clone appeared a few times. The V gene is TRBV2, the J gene TRBJ2-2; TRBD1 matches 8 bases. V was pared by 3 bases and J by 0 bases, with 3 bases of the junction left unmatched. The germline CDR1 and CDR2 sequences are SNHLY and FYNNEI. This CDR3 spans 16 amino acids. The CDR3 loop reads CASSEAGQANTGELFF. In nucleotides, the CDR3 is TGTGCCAGCAGTGAGGCGGGACAGGCGAACACCGGGGAGCTGTTTTTT.

The chain has TRBV7-2 and TRBJ1-1; D possibly corresponds to TRBD1 (5 bases). The germline V and J ends were trimmed by 0 bases and 0 bases, with 17 bases remaining between them. CDR3 size: 18 residues. CDR1 SGHTA and CDR2 FQGNSA come from the germline V gene. CDR3 bases: TGTGCCAGCAGCTTAGCGCTAGCGGTCGGGGACTTGAACACTGAAGCTTTCTTT. This sequence encodes CASSLALAVGDLNTEAFF.

The CDR3: CASAGQGLYEQYV. The CDR3 DNA follows: TGCGCCAGCGCGGGACAGGGGCTCTACGAGCAGTACGTC. The genes are TRBV10-2 and TRBJ2-7, with 10 bases identical to TRBD1. The germline V gene has CDR1 WSHSY and CDR2 SAAADI. V lost 8 bases and J lost 3; bases outside the gene matches: 4. This CDR3 has 13 amino acids.

The table lists this clone with a few counts. This chain uses TRBV12-5 with TRBJ2-7, with 10 bases fitting TRBD1. The junction had 10 bases not matched to a gene; V was cut back by 6 bases and J by 5 bases. There are 15 residues in the CDR3. Germline V gene sequence: CDR1 LGHNT, CDR2 FRNRAP. CDR3 nucleotide sequence: TGTGCTAGTGGCCGGCGACAGGGGGCATACAACGAGCAGTACTTC. This sequence encodes CASGRRQGAYNEQYF.

This clone occurred once. The chain recombines TRBV6-5 with TRBJ1-2, with 7 bases identical to TRBD1. Germline assignment: CDR1 MNHEY and CDR2 SVGAGI. V shed 2 bases, J shed 8 bases, and the junction held 8 bases outside the gene matches. CDR3 size: 14 residues. CDR3 DNA: TGTGCCAGCAGTTACGTAAGGGGGCGAAGCGGCTACACCTTC. Protein sequence: CASSYVRGRSGYTF.

This chain links TRBV15 with TRBJ2-1; 7 bases fit TRBD1. The CDR3 is 18 residues long. Germline V lookup: CDR1 LNHNV, CDR2 YYDKDF (reference sequence). Trimming took 0 bases from V and 8 from J; bases not matched to a gene: 16. The CDR3 is CATSRDKGGTGLKDEQFF. The CDR3 DNA sequence: TGTGCCACCAGCAGAGATAAAGGGGGCACAGGGTTGAAGGATGAGCAGTTCTTC. The variable domain in full, completed from reference TRBV15 and TRBJ2-1, reads DAMVIQNPRYQVTQFGKPVTLSCSQTLNHNVMYWYQQKSSQAPKLLFHYYDKDFNNEADTPDNFQSRRPNTSFCFLDIRSPGLGDTAMYLCATSRDKGGTGLKDEQFFGPGTRLTVL.

The chain links TRBV10-3 to TRBJ1-2; D remains unclear. There are 13 residues in the CDR3. With 3 bases removed from V and 6 bases from J, the gap between germline ends came to 11 bases. CDR1 ENHRY and CDR2 SYGVKD come from the germline V gene. CDR3 sequence reads: CAISESPGDGYTF. CDR3 bases: TGTGCCATCAGTGAATCCCCGGGAGATGGCTACACCTTC.

The V gene is TRBV7-3, the J gene TRBJ1-3; D perhaps matches TRBD1 (6 bases). This CDR3 comprises 13 residues. CDR1 is SGHTA and CDR2 is FQGTGA in the germline V gene. Trimming took off 3 bases at V and 8 bases at J, with 11 bases between the two ends. The CDR3 region is CASSFGGRDTIYF. CDR3 DNA: TGTGCCAGCAGCTTCGGGGGGCGAGACACCATATATTTT.

CDR3 region: CASSARSRDEQFF. In DNA, the CDR3 is TGTGCCAGCAGCGCCCGTTCCAGGGATGAGCAGTTCTTC. The V and J genes are TRBV11-1 and TRBJ2-1; a weak D match, TRBD1 (5 bases). Per germline, CDR1 SGHAT and CDR2 FQDESV (reference sequence). The CDR3 is 13 amino acids. V was cut by 5 bases and J by 8 bases, with 13 bases left in between.

The J gene is TRBJ2-7, the V gene TRBV28, with 8 bases matching TRBD1. This CDR3 spans 12 amino acids. The germline gives CDR1 MDHEN, CDR2 SYDVKM. Trimming removed 11 bases from V and 2 bases from J; junction bases left unmatched: 5. The CDR3: CAVSGQAYEQYV. In nucleotides, the CDR3 is TGTGCCGTCTCGGGACAGGCCTACGAGCAGTACGTC.

With respect to this clone: The limits of the CDR3 on the DNA are not certain, so only TCRdb's listed CDR3 is given. The CDR3 loop reads CASTSGLAFTGELFF. The rearrangement uses TRBV19 and TRBJ2-2; the table's D call, TRBD2, has no DNA check behind it. Per the germline V gene, CDR1 is LNHDA and CDR2 is SQIVND (reference sequence). The CDR3 totals 15 residues, both ends included.

This rearrangement joins TRBV15 to TRBJ2-1; 10 bases agree with TRBD1. Germline CDR1 and CDR2: LNHNV and YYDKDF (reference sequence). This CDR3 contains 16 residues. V shed 4 bases and J 8 bases; nucleotides not matched to a gene: 11. CDR3 sequence reads: CATSTTRDRGRDEQFF. The CDR3 DNA sequence: TGTGCCACCAGCACTACCCGGGACAGGGGAAGGGATGAGCAGTTCTTC.

The chain combines TRBV7-9 with TRBJ2-7; 10 bases agree with TRBD2. V trimming: 1 base; J trimming: 7 bases; junction bases outside the gene matches: 7. There are 15 residues in the CDR3. Looked up from germline, CDR1 is SEHNR and CDR2 is FQNEAQ (reference sequence). The CDR3 sequence is CASSLGPGLAFEQYF. The CDR3 DNA is TGTGCCAGCAGCTTAGGACCGGGACTAGCGTTTGAGCAGTACTTC.

The genes are TRBV7-2 and TRBJ1-3; D not certain. CDR1 is SGHTA, CDR2 FQGNSA, per germline. This CDR3 has 15 residues. Trimming left V 4 bases short and J 0 bases short, with 10 bases between. This chain's CDR3 is CASSSVSGSGNTIYF. CDR3 nucleotide sequence: TGTGCCAGCAGCTCGGTTTCGGGCTCTGGAAACACCATATATTTT.

Remarks on this clone: In the same sample, other DNA sequences code for this CDR3. This rearrangement joins TRBV29-1 to TRBJ1-6; weak D call: TRBD1 (5 bases). Germline V gene data show CDR1 as SQVTM and CDR2 as ANQGSEA. The ends were cut back, 6 bases at V and 7 bases at J, with 13 bases in the middle. CDR3 length: 13 residues. Here the CDR3 DNA reads TGCAGCGTAGGTGGGGGGGGGAATTCACCCCTCCACTTT. It specifies CSVGGGGNSPLHF.

This chain connects TRBV3-1 (or the pseudogene TRBV3-2) to TRBJ2-2; 8 bases line up with TRBD1. V lost 6 bases, J lost 4 bases, and 4 bases stayed unmatched. Germline CDR1 reads LGHDT; CDR2 reads YNNKEL (reference sequence). This CDR3 contains 14 residues. The CDR3 DNA sequence: TGTGCCAGCAGTCAGGGGGCCGGCACCGGGGAGCTGTTTTTT. Amino acids: CASSQGAGTGELFF.

V and J are TRBV24-1 and TRBJ1-2; D perhaps matches TRBD1 (6 bases). Germline V gene data show CDR1 as KGHDR and CDR2 as SFDVKD. The CDR3 totals 14 residues. With 3 bases removed from V and 5 bases from J, the gap between germline ends came to 12 bases. The CDR3 DNA sequence: TGTGCCACCAGTGATGGGAGCAGGGGTTATGGCTACACCTTC. The encoded protein is CATSDGSRGYGYTF.

V and J are TRBV5-1 and TRBJ2-7; TRBD1 matches at 9 bases. V shed 0 bases, J shed 3 bases, and the junction held 4 bases outside the gene matches. There are 15 residues in the CDR3. Germline V gene sequence: CDR1 SGHRS, CDR2 YFSETQ. CDR3 DNA: TGCGCCAGCAGCTTGGCCGGGGACAGGGACTACGAGCAGTACGTC. This gives the protein CASSLAGDRDYEQYV.